The 9 T cell receptor beta chains given below trace back to one sample, sequenced in a study of blood T cell repertoires in COVID-19. TCRdb keeps only in-frame clones here, not all; method: immunoSEQ multiplex PCR. The table lists 200,000 to 250,000 clones, 85% of them singletons. The sequenced sample consisted of PBMCs or T cells enriched from blood (not recorded which). Receptors originate from a woman between 45 and 65 years old with acute COVID-19.

This clone was recorded only once. V and J are TRBV3-1 (or the pseudogene TRBV3-2) and TRBJ1-3; the D is unclear. Trimming removed 2 bases at V and 7 bases at J, with 9 bases between. CDR1 is LGHDT and CDR2 is YNNKEL in the germline V gene (reference sequence). The CDR3 has 13 amino acids. The CDR3 DNA is TGTGCCAGCAGCCAACGTACGCGGAACACCATATATTTT. Translation: CASSQRTRNTIYF.

A remark on this clone: The same CDR3 is also encoded by other DNA sequences in this sample. The V call is TRBV7-9, the J call TRBJ2-2, with 11 bases identical to TRBD1. Germline loops: CDR1 SEHNR, CDR2 FQNEAQ (reference sequence). V lost 5 bases to trimming and J lost 6 bases; unmatched junction nucleotides: 5. This CDR3 spans 15 amino acids. The CDR3 DNA reads as TGTGCCAGCAGCCCCACGGGACAGGGGGCCGGGGAGCTGTTTTTT. Its translation is CASSPTGQGAGELFF.

This clone was counted a single time. This chain joins TRBV7-9 and TRBJ1-4, with 7 bases identical to TRBD1. The trim removed 6 bases at V and 5 bases at J, leaving 9 bases unmatched. Germline V gives CDR1 SEHNR, CDR2 FQNEAQ (reference sequence). The CDR3 loop spans 15 amino acids. The CDR3 DNA sequence: TGTGCCAGCAGAACCCCGGGACAGCCGAATGAAAAACTGTTTTTT. This codes for CASRTPGQPNEKLFF.

This rearrangement joins TRBV6-5 to TRBJ1-5, with D maybe TRBD1 (6 bases). Per the germline V gene, CDR1 is MNHEY and CDR2 is SVGAGI. V shed 6 bases and J shed 0 bases, with 12 bases lying between them. The CDR3 spans 15 residues. The CDR3 DNA reads as TGTGCCAGCAGAAGGACAGCTACTAGCAATCAGCCCCAGCATTTT. This gives the protein CASRRTATSNQPQHF.

The gene calls are TRBV7-2 and TRBJ1-6, with TRBD1 as a possible D gene (5 bases). Germline CDR1 is SGHTA and CDR2 is FQGNSA. This CDR3 contains 15 residues. The V end was cut by 5 bases, the J end by 2 bases, with 10 bases between. Here the CDR3 reads CASSPRQPYNSPLHF. CDR3 coding DNA: TGTGCCAGCAGCCCTAGACAGCCCTATAATTCACCCCTCCACTTT.

This clone was recorded only once. Additional DNA sequences in this sample encode the identical CDR3. CDR3 nucleotides: TGTGCCAGCAGCTTTCCAGGGTTGAACACTGAAGCTTTCTTT. Encoded protein: CASSFPGLNTEAFF. V is TRBV7-2 and J is TRBJ1-1; D perhaps matches TRBD1 (5 bases). This CDR3 comprises 14 residues. The V and J ends lost 3 bases and 0 bases respectively, with 8 bases between them. Per germline, CDR1 SGHTA and CDR2 FQGNSA.

V usage is TRBV9 and J usage is TRBJ2-7; 9 nucleotides agree with TRBD1. The germline V gene has CDR1 SGDLS and CDR2 YYNGEE. CDR3 length: 15 amino acids. Germline trimming cut 4 bases from V and 5 bases from J; bases unmatched to any gene: 10. The CDR3 nucleotides read TGTGCCAGCAGCATATCCGGGACAGGGAGCAACGAGCAGTACTTC. Its translation: CASSISGTGSNEQYF.

This chain links TRBV7-9 with TRBJ1-2; 7 nucleotides align to TRBD1. V lost 1 base and J lost 1; bases outside the gene matches: 3. Germline V gene data show CDR1 as SEHNR and CDR2 as FQNEAQ (reference sequence). This CDR3 region has 15 residues. CDR3 bases: TGTGCCAGCAGCTTAGGTGCAGGGGGTAACTATGGCTACACCTTC. Translation: CASSLGAGGNYGYTF.

V is TRBV5-1 and J is TRBJ2-1; no definite D call. The CDR3 is 16 residues long. V was pared by 4 bases and J by 0 bases, with 14 bases between. Germline V lookup: CDR1 SGHRS, CDR2 YFSETQ. CDR3 amino acids: CASSPERLSSYNEQFF. The CDR3 region has the DNA TGCGCCAGCAGCCCCGAGCGTCTAAGCTCCTACAATGAGCAGTTCTTC.